This entry describes one T cell receptor (beta chain). The antigen remains undetermined. The record originates from a study of identical twins. Findings and caveats of the study: Memory repertoires lacked the insertion deficit that abundant cord blood beta clonotypes showed.

TCRdb processed the 5' RACE reads anew with MiXCR; each CDR3 protein has one entry. The sample shows some 760,000 distinct CDR3 sequences, 15% to 20% of them seen only once. The same sample was also studied in work on T cells expressing NK-cell markers. As that study records: Among CD8+ T cells from about 6 donors, dominant NKG2C+ clonotypes accounted for about 1.0-7.0%. In several donors, dominant clonotypes made up 28.3-60.1% of CD3+CD56-NKG2C+ cells.

The receptor was derived from a woman under 30 in good health. The specimen sequenced was PBMCs.

In DNA form, the CDR3 reads TGTGCCAGCAGCCAAGACTTGAGTGGGACAGGGAAACGAGCTAACTATGGCTACACCTTC. This gives the protein CASSQDLSGTGKRANYGYTF. The chain couples TRBV3-1 to TRBJ1-2; 9 bases align to TRBD1. Trimming removed 0 bases from V and 0 bases from J; junction bases left unmatched: 14. This CDR3 spans 20 amino acids. CDR1 LGHDT and CDR2 YNNKEL come from the germline V gene (reference sequence).